This TCR beta chain came from a study of tumor-infiltrating lymphocytes in localized non-small cell lung cancer. The trim removed 0 bases at V and 7 bases at J, leaving 5 bases unmatched. Germline V lookup: CDR1 SGHTA, CDR2 FQGNSA. The CDR3 runs 16 residues. Produced via immunoSEQ multiplex PCR; TCRdb's table is partial and in-frame only. The table records 13,000 or so clones, 60% to 70% of them present only once. The chain carries TRBV7-2 and TRBJ2-3; 12 bases fit TRBD2. Source material: lung tumor tissue. The clonotype was recovered from a human donor with non-small cell lung cancer. The CDR3 region has the DNA TGTGCCAGCAGCTTAGCGCTAGCGGGGGGGATGAATACGCAGTATTTT. This codes for CASSLALAGGMNTQYF.